This entry lists 13 T cell receptor beta chains sequenced from one sample in a study of T cell repertoires in cytomegalovirus infection. TCRdb redid the calling of the reads with MiXCR, one entry per CDR3 protein. The table lists fewer than 700,000 distinct CDR3 sequences, less than 25% of them singletons. Sequenced input: CD8+ T cells from PBMCs. These TCRs come from a human donor in good health (CMV status not recorded). Some clones in this sample may be carry-over from other donors' samples.

The chain links TRBV6-6 to TRBJ2-2; D gene unclear. CDR3 length: 14 residues. Germline V gives CDR1 MNHNY, CDR2 SVGAGI (reference sequence). V lost 1 base and J 2 bases, leaving 5 bases between the germline ends. DNA for the CDR3: TGTGCCAGCAGTTACTTGGACAACACCGGGGAGCTGTTTTTT. It encodes CASSYLDNTGELFF.

The chain uses TRBV7-6 and TRBJ2-1; D call uncertain. Germline values: CDR1 SGHVS, CDR2 FNYEAQ. This CDR3 is 12 amino acids long. Deletions cut 3 bases from V and 9 bases from J, with 9 bases between. This chain's CDR3 is CASSFGPFEQFF. The CDR3 DNA is TGTGCCAGCAGCTTTGGGCCCTTTGAGCAGTTCTTC.

J is TRBJ1-1 and V is TRBV15; D ambiguous. Germline values: CDR1 LNHNV, CDR2 YYDKDF (reference sequence). Between the trimmed V and J ends, which lost 2 bases and 11 bases, there was a span of 18 bases. The CDR3 runs to 14 residues. The CDR3 spells CATSRSVYGLDAFF. In DNA, the CDR3 is TGTGCCACCAGCAGATCCGTGTACGGGTTGGACGCTTTCTTT. Using reference TRBV15 and TRBJ1-1 for the parts outside the CDR3, the full variable domain is DAMVIQNPRYQVTQFGKPVTLSCSQTLNHNVMYWYQQKSSQAPKLLFHYYDKDFNNEADTPDNFQSRRPNTSFCFLDIRSPGLGDTAMYLCATSRSVYGLDAFFGQGTRLTVV.

Many counts were recorded for this clonotype. The rearrangement links TRBV7-6 to TRBJ2-5; no clear D gene. The V and J ends lost 5 bases and 0 bases respectively, with 16 bases between them. Germline assignment: CDR1 SGHVS and CDR2 FNYEAQ. The CDR3 loop spans 16 amino acids. The CDR3 here is CASSLIHPPYQETQYF. The CDR3 DNA sequence: TGTGCCAGCAGCCTAATTCACCCCCCGTACCAAGAGACCCAGTACTTC.

This clonotype has a handful of counts. This sequence joins TRBV25-1 and TRBJ1-5; possible D gene TRBD1, 6 bases. The CDR3 is made up of 14 amino acids. CDR1 and CDR2 (germline): MGHDK, SYGVNS. Trimming pared 4 bases from V and 7 bases from J, leaving 14 bases between. Here the CDR3 DNA reads TGTGCCAGCAGTGCAAGGGGGGGTAGACAGCCCCAGCATTTT. It encodes CASSARGGRQPQHF.

This clonotype has a count of ten or more. This CDR3 reads CASSLGAGGNTGELFF. In DNA form, the CDR3 reads TGTGCCAGCAGTCTAGGCGCGGGGGGAAACACCGGGGAGCTGTTTTTT. The chain has TRBV12-3 or TRBV12-4 and TRBJ2-2, with 8 bases fitting TRBD2. The CDR3 has 16 amino acids. The ends lost 5 bases at V and 2 bases at J; junction bases unmatched: 7.

This clonotype was observed at least ten times. The V and J genes are TRBV12-3 or TRBV12-4 and TRBJ2-1; 8 bases map to TRBD1. Germline trimming cut 6 bases from V and 2 bases from J; bases unmatched to any gene: 0. This CDR3 is 13 amino acids long. The CDR3 sequence: CASRQGAYNEQFF. CDR3 nucleotides: TGTGCCAGCAGACAGGGGGCCTACAATGAGCAGTTCTTC.

In its sample, this clonotype was seen many times. The CDR3 region has the DNA TGTGCCAGCAGCCATACTAGCGGAACTAGCACAGATACGCAGTATTTT. Its protein is CASSHTSGTSTDTQYF. The chain links TRBV7-6 to TRBJ2-3, with TRBD2 matching over 8 bases. Germline-derived CDR1 and CDR2 are SGHVS and FNYEAQ. This CDR3 has 16 amino acids. The J segment lost 0 bases and the V segment lost 5 bases, leaving 7 bases of the junction unmatched.

This clonotype was detected only a few times. The chain carries TRBV6-4 and TRBJ1-5; maybe TRBD1 (6 bases). The length of the CDR3 is 14 residues. Germline assignment: CDR1 MRHNA and CDR2 SNTAGT. Trimming shortened V by 8 bases and J by 7 bases, and 18 bases separated the two germline ends. CDR3 sequence (DNA): TGTGCCAGCGATTGTCCACAGGGAATGCAGCCCCAGCATTTT. Its translation: CASDCPQGMQPQHF.

J is TRBJ1-2 and V is TRBV6-4; D might be TRBD1 (6 bases). The ends were cut back, 6 bases at V and 4 bases at J, with 12 bases in the middle. This CDR3 spans 13 amino acids. From germline, CDR1 is MRHNA and CDR2 SNTAGT. DNA for the CDR3: TGTGCCAGCAGCCCAGGGGAAAGCTATGGCTACACCTTC. It yields the protein CASSPGESYGYTF.

This clonotype was seen ten or more times. The chain links TRBV6-2 or TRBV6-3 to TRBJ2-2; no reliable D call. The germline gives CDR1 MNHEY, CDR2 SVGEGT. With 2 bases removed from V and 6 bases from J, the gap between germline ends came to 1 base. The CDR3 extends over 11 amino acids. CDR3 DNA sequence: TGTGCCAGCAGTTACCCCGGGGAGCTGTTTTTT. It specifies CASSYPGELFF.

V and J are TRBV6-2 or TRBV6-3 and TRBJ2-2; D is ambiguous. This CDR3 is 17 amino acids long. The V end lost 8 bases, the J end lost 2 bases, and 21 bases lay between the germline ends. Germline V gene lookup returns CDR1 MNHEY and CDR2 SVGEGT. The CDR3 sequence is CASGMTDYTRNTGELFF. The CDR3 nucleotides are TGTGCCAGCGGGATGACCGATTACACCAGAAACACCGGGGAGCTGTTTTTT.

This clonotype was picked up a small number of times. The CDR3 loop reads CASSQDFRTGGNNEQFF. The CDR3 bases are TGTGCCAGCAGCCAAGATTTCAGGACAGGGGGTAACAATGAGCAGTTCTTC. The chain recombines TRBV14 with TRBJ2-1; 10 positions agree with TRBD1. The CDR3 loop spans 17 amino acids. With 0 bases clipped from V and 5 bases from J, the junction kept 7 bases outside the gene matches. Germline CDR1 reads SGHDN; CDR2 reads FVKESK.